This T cell receptor (beta chain) was obtained from a study of cytotoxic CD8 clonotypes in ibrutinib-treated CLL. Points from the study as a whole: Stable or contracted on treatment, public clonotypes were also uncommon.

Concerning this clone: What it recognizes is unknown.

The table came from immunoSEQ multiplex PCR; TCRdb's copy has only in-frame clones and leaves some out. The sample includes roughly 200,000 clones, about 72% seen only once; the top ten take around an eighth. With 10 bases clipped from V and 5 bases from J, the junction kept 17 bases outside the gene matches. The CDR3 extends over 15 amino acids. The V gene's germline CDR1 is MNHEY and CDR2 SMNVEV (reference sequence). The origin of this receptor is a human donor with chronic lymphocytic leukemia. The rearrangement joins TRBV27 to TRBJ2-7; 7 bases are shared with TRBD2. The sample in question was PBMCs, obtained after 24 months of ibrutinib treatment. The CDR3 DNA follows: TGTGCCACCTATGGGGGGGAGCTAAAATATCACGAGCAGTACTTC. This translates into CATYGGELKYHEQYF.